Presented here are 23 T cell receptor beta chains from one specimen sequenced in a study of metastatic and nonmetastatic thyroid tumors (dated by TCRdb to 2020 to 2021). No treatment had been received by any patient before thyroid surgery. The library was produced with PCR. The data were produced on an Illumina HiSeq 4000. TCRdb reprocessing: public reads trimmed at Q25 with fastp, clones called with MiXCR, in-frame beta chains kept. The sample table shows some 55,000 clones, and 20% to 25% are seen once. The ten largest account for roughly 4% of the sample. The source material was blood. The receptors stem from a female donor with papillary thyroid cancer or a benign thyroid nodule (not recorded which). Some clones in this sample may be carry-over from other donors' samples.

This clone showed up just a few times. A much larger clone lies a single base off, so this may be a read error. The chain couples TRBV10-3 to TRBJ2-7; D may be TRBD1 or TRBD2 (5 bases each). CDR1 and CDR2 from the germline V gene are ENHRY and SYGVKD. The CDR3 covers 11 residues. The V end lost 3 bases, the J end lost 7 bases, and 7 bases lay between the germline ends. The DNA for the CDR3 is TGTGCCATCAGTGACAGGGAGGAGCAGTACTTC. This translates into CAISDREEQYF.

This clone was counted many times. The genes are TRBV20-1 and TRBJ2-5; no reliable D call. The CDR3 runs to 14 residues. The V gene lost 0 bases and the J gene lost 5 bases, with 13 bases spanning the gap. The germline V gene encodes CDR1 DFQATT and CDR2 SNEGSKA (reference sequence). The CDR3 coding sequence is TGCAGTGCTAGAGATGTCGGCCTGGGCGAGACCCAGTACTTC. It specifies CSARDVGLGETQYF.

This clone was seen at least ten times. The chain links TRBV20-1 to TRBJ1-5, with a tentative D call TRBD1 (5 bases). V was trimmed by 6 bases and J by 6 bases, leaving 12 bases between them. In germline, CDR1 is DFQATT, CDR2 SNEGSKA (reference sequence). The length of the CDR3 is 12 residues. In nucleotides, the CDR3 is TGCAGTGCGGGCCAGGGTAGTCAGCCCCAGCATTTT. The encoded protein is CSAGQGSQPQHF.

The gene calls are TRBV11-2 and TRBJ2-1, with TRBD2 matching over 8 bases. This CDR3 has 16 residues. J was trimmed by 5 bases and V by 4 bases; bases with no gene match: 10. Germline-derived CDR1 and CDR2 are SGHAT and FQNNGV. CDR3 sequence: CASSSSGSRSHNEQFF. CDR3 in DNA: TGTGCCAGCAGCTCGAGCGGGAGTAGGTCCCACAATGAGCAGTTCTTC.

This clone was counted at least ten times. V gene TRBV4-1 combines with J gene TRBJ2-5; TRBD2 matches at 8 bases. CDR1 is MGHRA, CDR2 YSYEKL, per germline. CDR3 length: 19 residues. V shed 0 bases and J 0 bases; nucleotides not matched to a gene: 12. The CDR3 spells CASSQDTARLASNQETQYF. CDR3 bases: TGCGCCAGCAGCCAAGATACGGCCAGACTAGCGAGCAACCAAGAGACCCAGTACTTC.

This clone has ten or more counts. V gene TRBV5-1 combines with J gene TRBJ1-2; 7 nucleotides agree with TRBD1. V shed 4 bases, J shed 8 bases, and the junction held 11 bases outside the gene matches. The germline V gene has CDR1 SGHRS and CDR2 YFSETQ. CDR3 size: 14 residues. The CDR3 spells CASSPETGAWGYTF. Here the CDR3 DNA reads TGCGCCAGCAGCCCCGAAACAGGGGCCTGGGGCTACACCTTC.

This clone has ten or more counts. In DNA form, the CDR3 reads TGTGCCAGCAGCGTATTTGGGACAGCAAACACTGAAGCTTTCTTT. Its translation: CASSVFGTANTEAFF. The chain combines TRBV5-6 with TRBJ1-1; TRBD1 matches at 7 bases. Trimming removed 4 bases from V and 2 bases from J; junction bases left unmatched: 8. CDR1 SGHDT and CDR2 YYEEEE come from the germline V gene. The CDR3 has 15 amino acids.

The chain employs TRBV5-6 and TRBJ1-2, with D unresolved. Germline lookup yields CDR1 SGHDT and CDR2 YYEEEE. Deletions cut 4 bases from V and 0 bases from J, with 13 bases between. This CDR3 has 15 residues. CDR3 sequence: CASSIWAASNYGYTF. For the CDR3, the DNA is TGTGCCAGCAGCATTTGGGCAGCTTCTAACTATGGCTACACCTTC.

This clone was detected a few times. The junction and the germline gene differ at one end; a read error may be behind it. The J gene is TRBJ2-2, the V gene TRBV6-1; TRBD2 agrees at 7 bases. The length of the CDR3 is 16 residues. The germline CDR1 and CDR2 sequences are MNHNS and SASEGT. The CDR3 DNA follows: TGTGCCAGCAGCGACCTATCGGGAGGACGAACCGGGGAGCTTTTTTTT. It yields the protein CASSDLSGGRTGELFF.

This clone appeared many times. V and J are TRBV20-1 and TRBJ2-1; 9 nucleotides align to TRBD2. The V segment lost 3 bases and the J segment 8 bases; nucleotides outside the gene matches: 8. CDR1 is DFQATT and CDR2 is SNEGSKA in the germline V gene (reference sequence). The CDR3 spans 14 residues. For the CDR3, the DNA is TGCAGTGCTAGTAAGAGCGGGAGGATCGATGAGCAGTTCTTC. Residues: CSASKSGRIDEQFF.

This clone has ten or more counts. Just one base apart from a much larger clone, this may be a read error. Other DNA variants within this sample encode the same CDR3. This chain uses TRBV28 with TRBJ2-7; TRBD1 agrees at 8 bases. Germline loops: CDR1 MDHEN, CDR2 SYDVKM. The CDR3 runs 12 residues. The CDR3 sequence: CASTDRGYEQYF. CDR3 coding DNA: TGCGCCAGCACAGACAGGGGCTACGAGCAGTACTTC.

The rearrangement joins TRBV28 to TRBJ1-6; 7 bases agree with TRBD1. CDR1 is MDHEN and CDR2 is SYDVKM in the germline V gene. The CDR3 runs to 13 residues. CDR3: CVTQDRSRSPLHF. As DNA, the CDR3 is TGTGTCACCCAGGACAGGTCCCGATCACCCCTCCACTTT.

This clone was counted many times. The gene calls are TRBV6-5 and TRBJ2-7, with D perhaps TRBD1 (6 bases). Germline CDR1 and CDR2: MNHEY and SVGAGI. V was trimmed by 0 bases and J by 7 bases, leaving 16 bases between them. This CDR3 has 15 amino acids. The CDR3 reads CASSYSSRGDWEQYF. CDR3 DNA: TGTGCCAGCAGTTACTCTTCCAGGGGAGATTGGGAGCAGTACTTC.

A remark on this clone: The junction departs from germline at one end; a sequencing error may be responsible. The sample holds other DNA sequences that translate to the same CDR3. The chain combines TRBV24-1 with TRBJ2-1; 11 bases agree with TRBD2. CDR1 and CDR2 (germline): KGHDR, SFDVKD. CDR3 length: 17 amino acids. The CDR3 region is CATSDSLSGRAVDEQFF. The CDR3 coding sequence is TGTGCAACCAGTGATTCGCTTAGCGGGAGGGCCGTCGATGAGCAGTTCTTC.

This clone was seen many times. The chain employs TRBV6-1 and TRBJ2-7; 10 nucleotides line up with TRBD1. J gave up 3 bases and V 6 bases, and 8 bases lay outside the gene matches. This CDR3 is built from 15 residues. CDR1 is MNHNS and CDR2 is SASEGT in the germline V gene. CDR3 DNA: TGTGCCAGCAGACCGGCCCGGACAGGGGGCTACGAGCAGTACTTC. Its translation is CASRPARTGGYEQYF.

This clone was picked up a small number of times. The CDR3 sequence: CASSYFLGSYGYTF. Written as DNA, the CDR3 is TGTGCCAGCAGTTATTTCCTGGGAAGCTATGGCTACACCTTC. This rearrangement joins TRBV6-5 to TRBJ1-2; no definite D call. This CDR3 contains 14 residues. Germline V gives CDR1 MNHEY, CDR2 SVGAGI. V was cut by 3 bases and J by 4 bases, with 12 bases left in between.

This clone was counted ten times or more. The CDR3 region is CATGGYMNTEAFF. CDR3 nucleotides: TGTGCCACCGGGGGTTATATGAACACTGAAGCTTTCTTT. The V call is TRBV12-3 or TRBV12-4, the J call TRBJ1-1; maybe TRBD1 (5 bases). Trimming pared 10 bases from V and 0 bases from J, leaving 12 bases between. The CDR3 sequence is 13 residues long.

This chain links TRBV30 with TRBJ1-5; D is ambiguous. Trimming left V 4 bases short and J 5 bases short, with 15 bases between. Germline loops: CDR1 GTSNPN, CDR2 SVGIG (reference sequence). This CDR3 has 14 amino acids. The CDR3 sequence: CAWNSASGHQPQHF. The CDR3 coding sequence is TGTGCCTGGAATTCCGCAAGTGGCCATCAGCCCCAGCATTTT.

In regard to this clone: A much larger clonotype is one base distant, so this may be a read error. The chain employs TRBV27 and TRBJ2-3; D possibly corresponds to TRBD1 (6 bases). CDR3 length: 14 residues. The V gene lost 0 bases and the J gene lost 3 bases, with 7 bases spanning the gap. Germline CDR1 is MNHEY and CDR2 is SMNVEV (reference sequence). This CDR3 is CASSLSGQTDTQYF. In nucleotides, the CDR3 is TGTGCCAGCAGTTTATCGGGACAAACAGATACGCAGTATTTT.

This clone was seen more than once but under ten times. A much larger clonotype is one base distant, so this may be a read error. The chain uses TRBV2 and TRBJ1-4, with TRBD1 as a possible D gene (5 bases). The CDR3 covers 14 residues. The germline V gene has CDR1 SNHLY and CDR2 FYNNEI. CDR3 region: CAISDAGGAEKLFF. In DNA, the CDR3 is TGTGCCATCAGTGATGCCGGAGGGGCTGAAAAACTGTTTTTT.

The table lists this clone with many counts. The chain uses TRBV19 and TRBJ2-2; TRBD2 might be the D (5 bases). The CDR3 extends over 19 amino acids. Germline CDR1 is LNHDA and CDR2 is SQIVND (reference sequence). The germline V and J ends were trimmed by 4 bases and 0 bases, with 21 bases remaining between them. The CDR3 spells CASSSTASGTIANTGELFF. DNA for the CDR3: TGTGCCAGTAGTAGTACCGCCAGCGGTACCATCGCGAACACCGGGGAGCTGTTTTTT.

This clone was seen many times. This sequence joins TRBV3-1 and TRBJ1-1; 9 nucleotides align to TRBD1. The CDR3 length is 12 residues. J gave up 12 bases and V 5 bases, and 7 bases lay outside the gene matches. Germline V CDR1 and CDR2: LGHDT, YNNKEL (reference sequence). This CDR3 is CASSDRQGGTFF. CDR3 bases: TGTGCCAGCAGCGATAGACAGGGGGGGACTTTCTTT.

Concerning this clone itself: A much larger clone differs from this one at a single base, so this may be a read error. The chain recombines TRBV12-3 or TRBV12-4 with TRBJ1-5, with 7 bases identical to TRBD1. Unmatched junction bases numbered 4, after V lost 5 bases and J lost 3 bases. This CDR3 spans 14 amino acids. The CDR3 spells CASSLRGLNQPQHF. CDR3 coding DNA: TGTGCCAGCAGTCTGAGGGGGCTCAATCAGCCCCAGCATTTT.